Following are 32 T cell receptor beta chains from one sample sequenced in a study of T cell responses to AZD1222 COVID-19 vaccine. Some clones are missing from TCRdb's copy, which holds only in-frame ones; the method was immunoSEQ multiplex PCR. This sample carries some 100,000 clones, 85% to 90% of them seen once, and the ten largest clones take approximately 3%. The sample in question was peripheral blood, obtained on day 0 of AZD1222 vaccination. These receptors were collected from an adult in good health.

This clone has just one count. This sequence joins TRBV27 and TRBJ1-5, with D maybe TRBD1 (5 bases). Deletions cut 0 bases from V and 5 bases from J, with 14 bases between. The CDR3 extends over 16 amino acids. The germline gives CDR1 MNHEY, CDR2 SMNVEV (reference sequence). Written as DNA, the CDR3 is TGTGCCAGCAGTTTATCCAGTGCAGGGATTCATCAGCCCCAGCATTTT. This sequence encodes CASSLSSAGIHQPQHF.

V is TRBV5-4 and J is TRBJ1-4; 7 bases line up with TRBD1. The CDR3 totals 14 residues. J gave up 4 bases and V 4 bases, and 4 bases lay outside the gene matches. Germline V gene lookup returns CDR1 SGHNT and CDR2 YYREEE (reference sequence). The CDR3 region has the DNA TGTGCCAGCAGCCGTGGACAGGATAATGAAAAACTGTTTTTT. It is translated as CASSRGQDNEKLFF.

This sequence joins TRBV6-4 and TRBJ2-3; D unclear. The V gene's germline CDR1 is MRHNA and CDR2 SNTAGT. V lost 3 bases and J lost 2, with 3 bases in between. The CDR3 is 12 amino acids. CDR3 amino acids: CASSEITDTQYF. DNA for the CDR3: TGTGCCAGCAGTGAAATCACAGATACGCAGTATTTT.

The chain links TRBV30 to TRBJ1-2; tentatively, D is TRBD1 (6 bases). CDR1 is GTSNPN and CDR2 is SVGIG in the germline V gene (reference sequence). The length of the CDR3 is 13 residues. Trimming stripped 5 bases from V and 4 bases from J, with 14 bases between. CDR3 nucleotides: TGTGCCTGGGCCAGGGGACGAGGCTATGGCTACACCTTC. It specifies CAWARGRGYGYTF.

This clone was recorded only once. The rearrangement links TRBV6-1 to TRBJ1-2; D is undetermined. Germline lookup yields CDR1 MNHNS and CDR2 SASEGT. The CDR3 length is 15 residues. The V end lost 2 bases, the J end lost 3 bases, and 13 bases lay between the germline ends. CDR3 nucleotide sequence: TGTGCCAGCAGTGAATTAGCAGCTACTCACTATGGCTACACCTTC. Translation gives CASSELAATHYGYTF.

CDR3 nucleotide sequence: TGTGCCAGCAGCCAGTACGGGACAGTATATAATTCACCCCTCCACTTT. Encoded protein: CASSQYGTVYNSPLHF. The V call is TRBV14, the J call TRBJ1-6; TRBD1 aligns across 7 bases. The junction had 6 bases not matched to a gene; V was cut back by 3 bases and J by 4 bases. Germline V gives CDR1 SGHDN, CDR2 FVKESK. The length of the CDR3 is 16 residues.

CDR3 DNA sequence: TGTGCTAGCGGCGGGGGGGCCTACAATGAGCAGTTCTTC. Amino acid sequence: CASGGGAYNEQFF. J is TRBJ2-1 and V is TRBV6-5; TRBD2 aligns across 9 bases. CDR1 and CDR2 (germline): MNHEY, SVGAGI. The CDR3 is 13 residues long.

This clone was found a few times. The J gene is TRBJ2-7, the V gene TRBV30; D may be TRBD1 or TRBD2 (6 bases each). Germline V CDR1 and CDR2: GTSNPN, SVGIG (reference sequence). CDR3 length equals 13 residues. Between the trimmed V and J ends, which lost 1 base and 3 bases, there was a span of 10 bases. In DNA, the CDR3 is TGTGCCTGGAGTGGAGGGGGAGGCTACGAGCAGTACTTC. This codes for CAWSGGGGYEQYF. Full variable domain (rest looked up from reference TRBV30 and TRBJ2-7): SQTIHQWPATLVQPVGSPLSLECTVEGTSNPNLYWYRQAAGRGLQLLFYSVGIGQISSEVPQNLSASRPQDRQFILSSKKLLLSDSGFYLCAWSGGGGYEQYFGPGTRLTVT.

This clone was detected only once. This chain joins TRBV4-2 and TRBJ1-5; tentatively, D is TRBD1 (6 bases). Trimming removed 2 bases at V and 3 bases at J, with 11 bases between. From germline, CDR1 is LGHNA and CDR2 YNFKEQ. This CDR3 region has 15 residues. This chain's CDR3 is CASSQYRENNQPQHF. DNA of the CDR3: TGTGCCAGCAGCCAATACAGGGAAAACAATCAGCCCCAGCATTTT.

The chain employs TRBV7-9 and TRBJ1-2; D might be TRBD1 (6 bases). Per germline, CDR1 SEHNR and CDR2 FQNEAQ (reference sequence). V dropped 5 bases and J dropped 6 bases, with 22 bases sitting between them. There are 16 residues in the CDR3. The CDR3 is CASSEPKPTGFNGYTF. In nucleotides, the CDR3 is TGTGCCAGCAGCGAGCCCAAGCCTACAGGGTTCAATGGCTACACCTTC.

This chain connects TRBV28 to TRBJ1-1; no definite D call. Germline V CDR1 and CDR2: MDHEN, SYDVKM. V was shortened by 6 bases and J by 6 bases, with 11 bases between the two germline ends. The CDR3 consists of 12 residues. The CDR3 DNA follows: TGTGCCAGCAGCCGAGACGGCGCTGAAGCTTTCTTT. Protein product: CASSRDGAEAFF.

In this sample, this clone turned up once. The V and J genes are TRBV4-1 and TRBJ1-1, with 10 bases aligning to TRBD1. Germline assignment: CDR1 MGHRA and CDR2 YSYEKL. CDR3 length: 14 residues. V was clipped by 4 bases and J by 6 bases; unmatched bases: 5. The DNA for the CDR3 is TGCGCCAGCAGCCCCCGGGACAGGGGTCCTGAAGCTTTCTTT. It specifies CASSPRDRGPEAFF.

The chain carries TRBV7-9 and TRBJ2-2, with 13 bases that match TRBD2. V lost 5 bases to trimming and J lost 5 bases; unmatched junction nucleotides: 2. This CDR3 has 15 amino acids. Per germline, CDR1 SEHNR and CDR2 FQNEAQ (reference sequence). CDR3 nucleotides: TGTGCCAGCAGCCAGACTAGCGGGGGGACCGGGGAGCTGTTTTTT. The encoded protein is CASSQTSGGTGELFF.

The CDR3 loop is CASSQVGSMASADTQYF. The CDR3 nucleotides read TGCGCCAGCAGCCAAGTGGGGTCGATGGCTAGCGCAGATACGCAGTATTTT. This chain connects TRBV4-1 to TRBJ2-3; maybe TRBD2 (6 bases). There are 17 residues in the CDR3. Trimming left V 1 base short and J 4 bases short, with 18 bases between. Germline CDR1 reads MGHRA; CDR2 reads YSYEKL.

V usage is TRBV11-3 and J usage is TRBJ1-6; the match to TRBD1 covers 10 bases. V dropped 5 bases and J dropped 8; count of bases not matched to a gene: 3. This CDR3 is 14 amino acids long. Germline CDR1 and CDR2: SGHNT and YENEEA. The CDR3 DNA is TGTGCCAGCAGCGGGACAGGGGAGGATTCACCCCTCCACTTT. Residues: CASSGTGEDSPLHF.

Here the CDR3 DNA reads TGTGCCAGCAGTTACTCGGGGAGTTCACCCCTCCACTTT. Translated: CASSYSGSSPLHF. The chain links TRBV6-5 to TRBJ1-6, with unresolved D. The CDR3 is 13 residues long. In germline, CDR1 is MNHEY, CDR2 SVGAGI. Trimming took 0 bases from V and 9 from J, leaving 6 bases between them.

This clone has ten or more counts. The genes are TRBV11-2 and TRBJ2-2; possibly TRBD2 for D (5 bases). Trimming took 1 base from V and 5 from J, leaving 20 bases between them. From germline, CDR1 is SGHAT and CDR2 FQNNGV. This CDR3 comprises 18 residues. The CDR3 spells CASSLVHGLASGTGELFF. In DNA, the CDR3 is TGTGCCAGCAGCTTAGTCCACGGGCTAGCAAGTGGGACCGGGGAGCTGTTTTTT.

The rearrangement joins TRBV5-3 to TRBJ2-7, with D unresolved. TRBV5-3 is marked as an open reading frame, function uncertain. V was trimmed by 3 bases and J by 3 bases, leaving 13 bases between them. CDR3 length: 14 amino acids. As DNA, the CDR3 is TGTGCCAGAAGCTCTTCCGGGTTCCTCTACGAGCAGTACTTC. Amino acids: CARSSSGFLYEQYF.

The gene calls are TRBV5-4 and TRBJ1-2; maybe TRBD1 (6 bases). The CDR3 sequence is 14 residues long. CDR1 SGHNT and CDR2 YYREEE come from the germline V gene (reference sequence). V was cut by 4 bases and J by 3 bases, with 13 bases left in between. CDR3 region: CASSLNREDYGYTF. The CDR3 nucleotides read TGTGCCAGCAGCCTCAACAGGGAGGACTATGGCTACACCTTC.

This chain uses TRBV2 with TRBJ1-2; D is possibly TRBD1 (5 bases). Germline V gene data show CDR1 as SNHLY and CDR2 as FYNNEI. Trimming cost V 4 bases and J 8 bases, with 14 bases left between them. The CDR3 has 13 amino acids. In DNA, the CDR3 is TGTGCCAGCAGTGCCCCCGGGGCGACGGGCTACACCTTC. Protein product: CASSAPGATGYTF.

The V call is TRBV19, the J call TRBJ1-1; D is unresolved. Trimming removed 8 bases at V and 5 bases at J, with 15 bases between. Germline V gives CDR1 LNHDA, CDR2 SQIVND (reference sequence). The CDR3 is 13 amino acids. In DNA form, the CDR3 reads TGTGCCAGTGGGGTGGACTGGGGAACTGAAGCTTTCTTT. This encodes CASGVDWGTEAFF.

The chain combines TRBV6-4 with TRBJ1-2; 8 bases are a match to TRBD1. The CDR3 is 12 amino acids. V dropped 3 bases and J dropped 8; count of bases not matched to a gene: 2. Germline CDR1 is MRHNA and CDR2 is SNTAGT. The CDR3 DNA is TGTGCCAGCAGTGATAGGACAGGGGGCTACACCTTC. This codes for CASSDRTGGYTF.

The genes are TRBV7-2 and TRBJ1-1; no clear D gene. Germline loops: CDR1 SGHTA, CDR2 FQGNSA. V lost 5 bases to trimming and J lost 5 bases, with 15 bases between them. CDR3 length equals 14 residues. CDR3 in amino acids: CASSPGRLRTEAFF. The CDR3 coding sequence is TGTGCCAGCAGCCCAGGCAGGTTAAGAACTGAAGCTTTCTTT.

This clone has a handful of counts. The gene calls are TRBV12-3 or TRBV12-4 and TRBJ1-2; D not certain. The CDR3 spans 12 residues. V lost 0 bases, J lost 5 bases, and 4 bases lay in between. This CDR3 is CASSLARYGYTF. CDR3 in DNA: TGTGCCAGCAGTTTAGCCAGATATGGCTACACCTTC.

This chain connects TRBV6-1 to TRBJ1-6; D is uncertain. V lost 1 base and J lost 0, with 7 bases in between. The CDR3 contains 16 residues. From germline, CDR1 is MNHNS and CDR2 SASEGT. The CDR3 DNA follows: TGTGCCAGCAGTGAAGGCCCGAGCTCCTATAATTCACCCCTCCACTTT. Its translation: CASSEGPSSYNSPLHF.

The chain links TRBV6-1 to TRBJ1-2, with a tentative D call TRBD1 (6 bases). V was trimmed by 1 base and J by 2 bases, leaving 14 bases between them. The germline gives CDR1 MNHNS, CDR2 SASEGT. The CDR3 is made up of 16 amino acids. CDR3 loop: CASSEGLLGANYGYTF. DNA of the CDR3: TGTGCCAGCAGTGAAGGGTTATTGGGGGCCAACTATGGCTACACCTTC.

The chain uses TRBV4-3 and TRBJ1-5; 7 bases are shared with TRBD1. The J segment lost 5 bases and the V segment lost 3 bases, leaving 7 bases of the junction unmatched. CDR1 and CDR2 from the germline V gene are LGHNA and YSLEER. The CDR3 contains 15 residues. This CDR3 is CASSQETGFDQPQHF. As DNA, the CDR3 is TGCGCCAGCAGCCAGGAGACAGGGTTCGATCAGCCCCAGCATTTT.

This clone was observed once. The chain is built from TRBV11-3 and TRBJ2-2; 9 bases fit TRBD1. J was trimmed by 1 base and V by 5 bases; bases with no gene match: 2. The germline V gene has CDR1 SGHNT and CDR2 YENEEA. The CDR3 is made up of 15 amino acids. The CDR3 is CASSPGQGNTGELFF. DNA of the CDR3: TGTGCCAGCAGCCCGGGACAGGGGAACACCGGGGAGCTGTTTTTT.

CDR3 nucleotides: TGTGCCAGCAGCCAAGCTAGCCGCACCTACAATGAGCAGTTCTTC. It yields the protein CASSQASRTYNEQFF. The rearrangement uses TRBV3-1 (or the pseudogene TRBV3-2) and TRBJ2-1, with D tentatively TRBD2 (5 bases). The CDR3 loop spans 15 amino acids. V lost 1 base to trimming and J lost 2 bases, with 9 bases between them. Germline V gene lookup returns CDR1 LGHDT and CDR2 YNNKEL (reference sequence).

In this sample, this clone turned up a few times. The chain joins TRBV2 to TRBJ1-5; D gene ambiguous. The germline V and J ends were trimmed by 2 bases and 1 base, with 6 bases remaining between them. CDR3 length equals 14 residues. From germline, CDR1 is SNHLY and CDR2 FYNNEI. CDR3 protein: CASSEKRSNQPQHF. CDR3 in DNA: TGTGCCAGCAGTGAAAAAAGGAGCAATCAGCCCCAGCATTTT.

DNA of the CDR3: TGTGCCAGCAGTTTATTAGGGGAAACCTCTGGAAACACCATATATTTT. Amino acid sequence: CASSLLGETSGNTIYF. The chain combines TRBV28 with TRBJ1-3; D is perhaps TRBD1 (5 bases). From germline, CDR1 is MDHEN and CDR2 SYDVKM. V shed 1 base and J shed 0 bases, with 10 bases lying between them. The length of the CDR3 is 16 residues.

The chain has TRBV7-9 and TRBJ1-2; TRBD1 matches at 8 bases. This CDR3 region has 14 residues. Germline trimming cut 5 bases from V and 5 bases from J; bases unmatched to any gene: 7. The germline CDR1 and CDR2 sequences are SEHNR and FQNEAQ (reference sequence). The CDR3 reads CASSTTQGAYGYTF. Written as DNA, the CDR3 is TGTGCCAGCAGCACCACCCAGGGGGCGTATGGCTACACCTTC.